This entry describes one T cell receptor beta chain. The data originate from a study of OX40 agonist ivuxolimab in advanced cancers. Whole-study context: An agonistic human IgG2 monoclonal antibody against OX40 (CD134) was given. Enrolled patients in dose escalation had cancers that were hepatocellular carcinoma, melanoma, renal cell or head and neck cancer.

The repertoire was sequenced with immunoSEQ multiplex PCR; TCRdb's copy has only in-frame clones and lacks some. The sample lists some 99,000 clones, around 88% occurring once. Patients were ineligible given autoimmune disease history or systemic immunosuppression. The germline CDR1 and CDR2 sequences are GTSNPN and SVGIG (reference sequence). The CDR3 length is 16 residues. V gave up 1 base and J gave up 3 bases, with 18 bases separating them. This clonotype was obtained from an adult with an advanced solid tumor such as melanoma, head and neck, liver or kidney cancer. The sequencing used CD4+ or CD8+ T cells sorted from blood, collected in a trial of the OX40 agonist ivuxolimab. The chain couples TRBV30 to TRBJ1-1; D call uncertain. CDR3 sequence: CAWSGGDFAGYTEAFF. The CDR3 DNA reads TGTGCCTGGAGTGGGGGAGATTTCGCGGGCTACACTGAAGCTTTCTTT.